This paragraph covers one TCR beta chain sequence. Seattle enrolled patients during active infection and tracked them longitudinally. These data are taken from a study of blood T cell repertoires in COVID-19. In the study overall: Acute and convalescent COVID-19 samples came from the United States, Italy and Spain. In each case, the material was cDNA or gDNA derived from T cells, B-cell-depleted T cells, or PBMCs.

Using immunoSEQ multiplex PCR, the repertoire was profiled, and TCRdb retains in-frame clones only, with some absent. The sample contains over 150,000 clones, roughly 88% of which appear only once. Germline V gene data show CDR1 as SGHRS and CDR2 as YFSETQ. The CDR3 runs to 14 residues. The ends lost 4 bases at V and 5 bases at J; junction bases unmatched: 8. The chain carries TRBV5-1 and TRBJ2-5; 7 nucleotides align to TRBD1. The sample taken for sequencing was peripheral blood. This clonotype originated in a man in his forties or fifties with COVID-19, enrolled during active disease. The CDR3 DNA reads as TGCGCCAGCAGCCCGGCAGGGGGACAGGAGACCCAGTACTTC. Encoded protein: CASSPAGGQETQYF.